This TCR beta chain was observed in a study of cytomegalovirus exposure and HLA in healthy donors. As for this clone: Its target is not known.

There are 13 residues in the CDR3. CDR1 LNHDA and CDR2 SQIVND come from the germline V gene (reference sequence). Trimming pared 4 bases from V and 7 bases from J, leaving 10 bases between. The primer mix had 60 Vbeta and 13 Jbeta primers. TCRdb's copy holds only in-frame clones and misses some; the assay was immunoSEQ multiplex PCR. The table lists fewer than 150,000 clones, around 85% of them singletons. Study-wide findings and caveats: Productive status was seen about 87% or about 30% of the time for most TCR beta V segments in an earlier analysis. In the analysis, some V segments, TRBV6-2 and TRBV6-3 included, were excluded as indistinguishable.

Sequenced material: PBMCs. The rearrangement links TRBV19 to TRBJ2-2, with D perhaps matching TRBD1 (6 bases). This TCR derives from a woman in her thirties in good health and CMV-seropositive. CDR3 sequence (DNA): TGTGCCAGTAGTACCACAGGGATCGGGGAGCTGTTTTTT. Amino acid sequence: CASSTTGIGELFF. Using reference TRBV19 and TRBJ2-2 for the parts outside the CDR3, the full variable domain is DGGITQSPKYLFRKEGQNVTLSCEQNLNHDAMYWYRQDPGQGLRLIYYSQIVNDFQKGDIAEGYSVSREKKESFPLTVTSAQKNPTAFYLCASSTTGIGELFFGEGSRLTVL.